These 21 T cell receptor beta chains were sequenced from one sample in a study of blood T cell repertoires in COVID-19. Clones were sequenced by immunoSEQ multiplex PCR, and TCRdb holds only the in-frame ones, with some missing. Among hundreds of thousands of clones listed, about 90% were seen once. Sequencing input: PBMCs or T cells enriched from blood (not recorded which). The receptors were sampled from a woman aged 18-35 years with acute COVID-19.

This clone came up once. The CDR3 sequence is CAATRTGGVYGYTF. The CDR3 bases are TGTGCCGCAACACGGACAGGGGGCGTCTATGGCTACACCTTC. This chain joins TRBV30 and TRBJ1-2; 11 nucleotides agree with TRBD1. The germline V gene has CDR1 GTSNPN and CDR2 SVGIG (reference sequence). V shed 8 bases and J 4 bases; nucleotides not matched to a gene: 9. This CDR3 contains 14 residues.

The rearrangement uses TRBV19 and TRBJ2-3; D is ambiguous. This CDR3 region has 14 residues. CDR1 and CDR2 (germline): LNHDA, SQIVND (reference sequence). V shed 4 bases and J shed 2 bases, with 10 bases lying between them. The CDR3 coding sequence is TGTGCCAGTAGTACTGGCGACAACACAGATACGCAGTATTTT. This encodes CASSTGDNTDTQYF.

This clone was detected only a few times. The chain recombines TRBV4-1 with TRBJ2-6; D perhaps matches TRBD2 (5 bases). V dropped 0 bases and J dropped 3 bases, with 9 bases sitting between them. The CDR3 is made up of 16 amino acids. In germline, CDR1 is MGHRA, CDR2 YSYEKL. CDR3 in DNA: TGCGCCAGCAGCCAAGATCTGGGGAGTGGGGCCAACGTCCTGACTTTC. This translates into CASSQDLGSGANVLTF.

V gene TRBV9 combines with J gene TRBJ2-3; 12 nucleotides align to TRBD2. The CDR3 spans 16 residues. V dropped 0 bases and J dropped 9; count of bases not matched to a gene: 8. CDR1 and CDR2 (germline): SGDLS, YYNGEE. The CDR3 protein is CASSVGPSGGAETQYF. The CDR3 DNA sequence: TGTGCCAGCAGCGTAGGGCCTAGCGGGGGGGCCGAGACGCAGTATTTT. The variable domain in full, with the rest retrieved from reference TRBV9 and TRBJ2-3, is DSGVTQTPKHLITATGQRVTLRCSPRSGDLSVYWYQQSLDQGLQFLIQYYNGEERAKGNILERFSAQQFPDLHSELNLSSLELGDSALYFCASSVGPSGGAETQYFGPGTRLTVL.

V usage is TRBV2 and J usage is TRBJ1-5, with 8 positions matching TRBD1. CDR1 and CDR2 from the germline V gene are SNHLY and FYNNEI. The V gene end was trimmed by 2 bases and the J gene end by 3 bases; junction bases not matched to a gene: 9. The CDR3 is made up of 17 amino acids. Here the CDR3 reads CASSEWAMTGANQPQHF. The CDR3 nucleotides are TGTGCCAGCAGTGAATGGGCTATGACAGGGGCCAATCAGCCCCAGCATTTT.

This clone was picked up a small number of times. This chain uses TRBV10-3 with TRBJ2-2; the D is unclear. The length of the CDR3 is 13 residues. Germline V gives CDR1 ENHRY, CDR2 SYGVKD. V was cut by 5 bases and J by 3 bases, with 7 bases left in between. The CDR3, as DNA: TGTGCCATCAGTCTCAGCGACACCGGGGAGCTGTTTTTT. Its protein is CAISLSDTGELFF.

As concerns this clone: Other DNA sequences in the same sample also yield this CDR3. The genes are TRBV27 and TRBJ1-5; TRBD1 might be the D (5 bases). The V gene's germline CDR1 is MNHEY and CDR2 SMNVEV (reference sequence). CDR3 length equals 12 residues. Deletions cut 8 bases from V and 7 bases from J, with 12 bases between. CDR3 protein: CASGQGDQPQHF. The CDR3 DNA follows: TGTGCCAGCGGTCAGGGTGACCAGCCCCAGCATTTT.

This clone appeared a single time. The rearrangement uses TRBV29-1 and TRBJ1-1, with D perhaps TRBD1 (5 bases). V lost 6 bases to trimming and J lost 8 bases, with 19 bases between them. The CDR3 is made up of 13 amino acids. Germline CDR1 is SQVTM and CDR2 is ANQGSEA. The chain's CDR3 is CSVAGPRGNEAFF. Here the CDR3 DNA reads TGCAGCGTCGCCGGCCCCCGGGGGAACGAAGCTTTCTTT.

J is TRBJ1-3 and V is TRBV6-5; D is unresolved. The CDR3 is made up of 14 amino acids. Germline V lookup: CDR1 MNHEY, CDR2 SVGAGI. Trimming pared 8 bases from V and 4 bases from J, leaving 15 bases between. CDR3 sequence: CASSKRVLGNTIYF. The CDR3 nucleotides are TGTGCCAGCTCCAAACGGGTGTTGGGAAACACCATATATTTT.

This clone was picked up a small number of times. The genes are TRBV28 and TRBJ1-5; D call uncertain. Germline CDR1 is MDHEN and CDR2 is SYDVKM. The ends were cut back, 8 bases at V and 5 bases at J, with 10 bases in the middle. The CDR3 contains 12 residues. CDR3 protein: CASAGVDQPQHF. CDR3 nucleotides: TGTGCCAGCGCGGGTGTGGATCAGCCCCAGCATTTT.

This chain's CDR3 is CAISESISGSGENIQYF. CDR3 sequence (DNA): TGTGCCATCAGTGAGTCGATATCAGGGTCAGGCGAAAACATTCAGTACTTC. The gene calls are TRBV10-3 and TRBJ2-4; tentative D call: TRBD1 (5 bases). In germline, CDR1 is ENHRY, CDR2 SYGVKD. The CDR3 is 17 residues long. V lost 0 bases to trimming and J lost 5 bases, with 17 bases between them.

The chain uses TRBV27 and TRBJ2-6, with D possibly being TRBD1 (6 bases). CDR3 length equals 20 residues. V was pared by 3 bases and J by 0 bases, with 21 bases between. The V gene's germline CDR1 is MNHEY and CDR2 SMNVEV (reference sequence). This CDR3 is CASSLTYRQVAPSGANVLTF. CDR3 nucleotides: TGTGCCAGCAGTTTGACCTATAGACAGGTTGCCCCCTCTGGGGCCAACGTCCTGACTTTC.

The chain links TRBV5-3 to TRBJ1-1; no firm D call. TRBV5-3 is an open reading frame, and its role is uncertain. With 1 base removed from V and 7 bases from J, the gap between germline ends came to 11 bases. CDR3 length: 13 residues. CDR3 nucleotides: TGTGCCAGAAGCTTGAAAGTTTTGAGTGAAGCTTTCTTT. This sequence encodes CARSLKVLSEAFF.

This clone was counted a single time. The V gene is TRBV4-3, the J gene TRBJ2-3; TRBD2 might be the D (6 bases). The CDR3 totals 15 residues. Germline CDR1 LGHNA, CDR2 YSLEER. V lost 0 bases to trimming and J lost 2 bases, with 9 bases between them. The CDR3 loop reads CASSQDIAATDTQYF. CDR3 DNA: TGCGCCAGCAGCCAAGATATAGCGGCCACAGATACGCAGTATTTT.

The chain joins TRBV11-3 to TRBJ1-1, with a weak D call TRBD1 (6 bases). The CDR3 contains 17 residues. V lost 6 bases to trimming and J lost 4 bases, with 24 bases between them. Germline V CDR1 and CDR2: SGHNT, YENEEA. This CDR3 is CASSGGGAYRWGTEAFF. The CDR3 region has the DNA TGTGCCAGCAGTGGAGGGGGGGCGTACCGGTGGGGCACTGAAGCTTTCTTT.

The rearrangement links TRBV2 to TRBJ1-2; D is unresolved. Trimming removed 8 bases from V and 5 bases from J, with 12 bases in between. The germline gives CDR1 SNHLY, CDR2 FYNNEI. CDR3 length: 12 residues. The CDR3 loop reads CASLSRAYGYTF. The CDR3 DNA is TGTGCCAGCCTTTCGAGGGCATATGGCTACACCTTC.

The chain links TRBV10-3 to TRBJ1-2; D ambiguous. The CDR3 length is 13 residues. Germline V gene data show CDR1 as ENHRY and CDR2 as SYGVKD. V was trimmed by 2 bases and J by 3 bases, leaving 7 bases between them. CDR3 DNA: TGTGCCATCAGTGAGAAAGCGGACTATGGCTACACCTTC. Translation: CAISEKADYGYTF.

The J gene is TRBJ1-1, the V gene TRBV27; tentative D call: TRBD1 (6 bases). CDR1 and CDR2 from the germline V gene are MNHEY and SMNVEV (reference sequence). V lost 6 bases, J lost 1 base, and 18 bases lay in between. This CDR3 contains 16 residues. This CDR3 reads CASRTLPGRGNTEAFF. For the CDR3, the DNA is TGTGCCAGCAGAACTCTACCCGGCAGGGGGAACACTGAAGCTTTCTTT.

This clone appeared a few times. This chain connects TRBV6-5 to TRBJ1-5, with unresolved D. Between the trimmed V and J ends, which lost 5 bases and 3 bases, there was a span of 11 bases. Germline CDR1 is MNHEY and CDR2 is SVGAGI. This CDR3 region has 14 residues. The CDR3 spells CASSTLHPNQPQHF. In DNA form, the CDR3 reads TGTGCCAGCAGTACCTTACACCCCAATCAGCCCCAGCATTTT.

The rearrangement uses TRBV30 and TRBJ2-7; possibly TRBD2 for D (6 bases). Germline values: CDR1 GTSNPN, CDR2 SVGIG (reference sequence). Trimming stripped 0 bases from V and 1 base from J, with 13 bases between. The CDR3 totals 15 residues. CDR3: CAWSVGGKGSYEQYF. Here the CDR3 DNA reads TGTGCCTGGAGTGTGGGCGGGAAAGGGTCCTACGAGCAGTACTTC.

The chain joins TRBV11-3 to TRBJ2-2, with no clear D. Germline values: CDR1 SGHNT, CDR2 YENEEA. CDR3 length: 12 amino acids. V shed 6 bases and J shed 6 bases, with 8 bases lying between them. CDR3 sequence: CASSTGSGELFF. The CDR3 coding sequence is TGTGCCAGCAGTACGGGTTCCGGGGAGCTGTTTTTT.